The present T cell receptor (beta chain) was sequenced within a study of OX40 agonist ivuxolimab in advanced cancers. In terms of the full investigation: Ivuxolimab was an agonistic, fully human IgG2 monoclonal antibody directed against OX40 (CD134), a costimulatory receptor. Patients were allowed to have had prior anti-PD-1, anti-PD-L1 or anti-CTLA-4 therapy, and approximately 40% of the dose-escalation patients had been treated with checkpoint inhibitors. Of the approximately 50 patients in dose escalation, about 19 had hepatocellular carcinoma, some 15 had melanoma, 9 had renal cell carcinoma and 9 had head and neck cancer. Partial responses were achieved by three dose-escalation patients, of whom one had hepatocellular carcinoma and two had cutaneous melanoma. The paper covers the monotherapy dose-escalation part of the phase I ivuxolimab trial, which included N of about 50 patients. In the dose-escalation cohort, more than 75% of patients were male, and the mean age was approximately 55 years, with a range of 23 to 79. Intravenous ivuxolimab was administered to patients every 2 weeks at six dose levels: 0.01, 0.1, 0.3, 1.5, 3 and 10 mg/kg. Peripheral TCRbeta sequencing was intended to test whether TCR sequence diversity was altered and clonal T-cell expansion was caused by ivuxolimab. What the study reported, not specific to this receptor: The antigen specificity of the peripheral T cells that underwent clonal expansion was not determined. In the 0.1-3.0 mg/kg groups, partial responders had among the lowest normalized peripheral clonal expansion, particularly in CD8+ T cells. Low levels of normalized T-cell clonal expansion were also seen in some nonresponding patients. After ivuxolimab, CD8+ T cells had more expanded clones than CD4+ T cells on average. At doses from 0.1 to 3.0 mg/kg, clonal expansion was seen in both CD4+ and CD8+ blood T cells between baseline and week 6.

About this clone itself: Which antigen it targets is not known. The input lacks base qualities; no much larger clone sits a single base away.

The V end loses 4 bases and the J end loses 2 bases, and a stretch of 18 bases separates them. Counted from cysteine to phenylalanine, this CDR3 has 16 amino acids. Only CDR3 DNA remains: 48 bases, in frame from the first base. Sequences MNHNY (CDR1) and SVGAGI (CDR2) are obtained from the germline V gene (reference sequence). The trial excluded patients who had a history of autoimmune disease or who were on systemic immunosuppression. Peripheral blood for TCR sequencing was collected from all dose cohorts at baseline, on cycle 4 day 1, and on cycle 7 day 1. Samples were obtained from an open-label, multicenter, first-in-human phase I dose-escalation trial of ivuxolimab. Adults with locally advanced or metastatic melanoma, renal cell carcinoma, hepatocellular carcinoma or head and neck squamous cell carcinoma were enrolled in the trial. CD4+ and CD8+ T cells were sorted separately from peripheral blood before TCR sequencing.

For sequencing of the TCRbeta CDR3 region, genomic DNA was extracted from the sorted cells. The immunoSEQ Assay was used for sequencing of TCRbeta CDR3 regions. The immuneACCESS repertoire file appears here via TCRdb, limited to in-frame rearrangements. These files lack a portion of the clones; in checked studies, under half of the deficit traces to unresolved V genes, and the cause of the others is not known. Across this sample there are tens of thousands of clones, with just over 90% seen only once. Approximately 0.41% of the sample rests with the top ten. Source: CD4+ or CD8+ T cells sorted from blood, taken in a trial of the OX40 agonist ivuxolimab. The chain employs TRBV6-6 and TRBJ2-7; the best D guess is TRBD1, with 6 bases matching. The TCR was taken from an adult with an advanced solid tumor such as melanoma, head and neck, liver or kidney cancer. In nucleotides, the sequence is TGTGCCAGCAGTTCCTTACAGGGAAAGGGGCCCTACGAGCAGTACTTC. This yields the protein CASSSLQGKGPYEQYF.